Sequencing of this T cell receptor (beta chain) was carried out in a study of T-cell memory formation after mild COVID-19. Points from the study as a whole: Memory cells collected pre-infection included some clones that later responded, suggesting cross-reactive memory joined. CD4/CD8 balance characterized clones contracting day 15 to 85, and CD4+ skew characterized later expanders.

This clonotype was observed a handful of times. Its antigen is currently unknown. 5'RACE with constant-segment primers yielded barcoded, UMI-tagged TCR alpha and TCR beta cDNA libraries. TCRdb reprocessed the 5' RACE reads with MiXCR, giving one entry per CDR3 protein. This table holds roughly 600,000 distinct CDR3 sequences, over 15% found once. The material sequenced was PBMCs or a T cell subset sorted from them (not recorded which). This clonotype originated in an adult woman who had mild COVID-19 (a few samples of this study predate the infection). Cell type and time point are not known.

The CDR3 loop reads CVTSGDNEQFF. CDR3 sequence (DNA): TGCGTGACTAGCGGTGACAATGAGCAGTTCTTC. The chain is built from TRBV29-1 and TRBJ2-1; 9 bases line up with TRBD2. The CDR3 has 11 residues. CDR1 and CDR2 from the germline V gene are SQVTM and ANQGSEA.